One sample yielded the 8 T cell receptor beta chains listed below, sequenced in a study of response to subunit inactivated influenza vaccine. TCRdb reprocessed the RT-PCR reads via MiXCR and lists one record per CDR3 protein. The sample has about 780,000 distinct CDR3 sequences, less than 20% seen once. This specimen consisted of PBMCs from blood, obtained about 5 days after vaccination. Receptor source: a man aged 45-60 years who received an inactivated influenza vaccine.

This clonotype has ten or more counts. The chain joins TRBV12-3 or TRBV12-4 to TRBJ2-3, with D perhaps TRBD1 or TRBD2 (6 bases each). Trimming pared 7 bases from V and 10 bases from J, leaving 15 bases between. CDR3 length: 12 residues. CDR3: CASKVAEGAQYF. The CDR3 nucleotides are TGTGCCAGCAAGGTAGCGGAGGGGGCGCAGTATTTT.

In its sample, this clonotype was seen many times. V usage is TRBV4-3 and J usage is TRBJ2-1; D is unclear. Germline CDR1 and CDR2: LGHNA and YSLEER. Deletions cut 3 bases from V and 8 bases from J, with 23 bases between. The CDR3 runs to 17 residues. The CDR3 reads CASSHETTGSSSDEQFF. CDR3 sequence (DNA): TGCGCCAGCAGCCACGAAACAACCGGGTCCTCGAGCGATGAGCAGTTCTTC.

This clonotype was seen ten or more times. The chain joins TRBV12-3 or TRBV12-4 to TRBJ2-3; 8 nucleotides line up with TRBD1. Trimming cost V 6 bases and J 2 bases; bases outside gene matches: 4. The CDR3 is made up of 14 amino acids. CDR3 sequence: CASSRDRPTDTQYF. The CDR3 DNA follows: TGTGCCAGCAGCCGGGACAGGCCCACAGATACGCAGTATTTT.

The V gene is TRBV6-2 or TRBV6-3, the J gene TRBJ2-1; 8 nucleotides match TRBD2. V gave up 5 bases and J gave up 5 bases; unmatched junction bases: 8. Germline V gives CDR1 MNHEY, CDR2 SVGEGT. This CDR3 has 15 residues. CDR3 bases: TGTGCCAGCAGTCCAAGGAGCGGGGGCAACAATGAGCAGTTCTTC. Translated: CASSPRSGGNNEQFF.

The chain employs TRBV7-9 and TRBJ2-1, with D maybe TRBD2 (6 bases). Per germline, CDR1 SEHNR and CDR2 FQNEAQ (reference sequence). The germline V and J ends were trimmed by 5 bases and 2 bases, with 13 bases remaining between them. The length of the CDR3 is 15 residues. CDR3 sequence reads: CASSPTWGAYNEQFF. The CDR3 DNA reads TGTGCCAGCAGCCCGACCTGGGGGGCCTACAATGAGCAGTTCTTC.

This clonotype was detected a few times. CDR3 residues: CASRKGGPMNTEAFF. CDR3 nucleotide sequence: TGTGCCAGTAGAAAAGGGGGGCCCATGAACACTGAAGCTTTCTTT. The chain combines TRBV19 with TRBJ1-1, with D maybe TRBD1 (6 bases). Germline V gene lookup returns CDR1 LNHDA and CDR2 SQIVND (reference sequence). V lost 6 bases and J lost 0, with 14 bases in between. The CDR3 contains 15 residues.

The chain has TRBV2 and TRBJ2-1, with 11 positions matching TRBD1. Germline V gene sequence: CDR1 SNHLY, CDR2 FYNNEI. This CDR3 is built from 15 residues. Losses at the gene ends were 9 bases for V and 1 base for J; bases not matched to a gene: 5. CDR3 in amino acids: CARRGTGGSYNEQFF. CDR3 nucleotide sequence: TGTGCCAGAAGGGGGACAGGGGGGTCCTACAATGAGCAGTTCTTC. The full variable domain, in which reference TRBV2 and TRBJ2-1 provide the parts outside the CDR3, is EPEVTQTPSHQVTQMGQEVILRCVPISNHLYFYWYRQILGQKVEFLVSFYNNEISEKSEIFDDQFSVERPDGSNFTLKIRSTKLEDSAMYFCARRGTGGSYNEQFFGPGTRLTVL.

This clonotype was seen many times. This rearrangement joins TRBV5-1 to TRBJ2-3, with 7 nucleotides matching TRBD1. In germline, CDR1 is SGHRS, CDR2 YFSETQ. The V and J ends lost 4 bases and 0 bases, in that order; junction bases with no gene match: 2. CDR3 length: 14 residues. The CDR3 DNA reads as TGCGCCAGCAGCGGGGACAGTAGCACAGATACGCAGTATTTT. Residues: CASSGDSSTDTQYF.